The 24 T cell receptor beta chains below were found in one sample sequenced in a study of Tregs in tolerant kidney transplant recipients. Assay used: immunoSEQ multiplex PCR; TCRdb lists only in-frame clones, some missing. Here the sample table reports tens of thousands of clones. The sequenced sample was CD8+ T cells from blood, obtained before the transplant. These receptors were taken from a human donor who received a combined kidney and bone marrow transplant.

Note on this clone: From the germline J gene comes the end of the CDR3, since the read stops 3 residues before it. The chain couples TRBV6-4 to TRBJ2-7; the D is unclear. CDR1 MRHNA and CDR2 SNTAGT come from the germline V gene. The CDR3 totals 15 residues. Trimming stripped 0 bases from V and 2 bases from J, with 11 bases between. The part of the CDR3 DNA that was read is TGTGCCAGCAGTGACTCGAGCCCACCTGCCTACGAG. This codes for CASSDSSPPAYE. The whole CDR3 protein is CASSDSSPPAYEQYF.

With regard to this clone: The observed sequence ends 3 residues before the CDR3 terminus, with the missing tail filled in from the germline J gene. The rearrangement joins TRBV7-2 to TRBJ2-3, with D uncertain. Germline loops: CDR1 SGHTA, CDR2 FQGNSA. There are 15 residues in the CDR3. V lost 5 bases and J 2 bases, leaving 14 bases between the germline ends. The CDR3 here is CASSPPWAPTDTQYF. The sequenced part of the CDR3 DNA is TGTGCCAGCAGCCCCCCTTGGGCCCCCACAGATACG.

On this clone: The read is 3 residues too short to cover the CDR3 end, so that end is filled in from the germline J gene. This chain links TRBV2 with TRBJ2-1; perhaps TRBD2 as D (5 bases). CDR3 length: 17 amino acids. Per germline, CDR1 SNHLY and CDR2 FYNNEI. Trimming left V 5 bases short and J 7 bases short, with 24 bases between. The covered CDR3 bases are TGTGCCAGCAGTCCTAGCAGCACGGACTCAGGACTGAATGAG. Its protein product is CASSPSSTDSGLNE. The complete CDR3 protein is CASSPSSTDSGLNEQFF. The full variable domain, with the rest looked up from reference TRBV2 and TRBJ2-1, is EPEVTQTPSHQVTQMGQEVILRCVPISNHLYFYWYRQILGQKVEFLVSFYNNEISEKSEIFDDQFSVERPDGSNFTLKIRSTKLEDSAMYFCASSPSSTDSGLNEQFFGPGTRLTVL.

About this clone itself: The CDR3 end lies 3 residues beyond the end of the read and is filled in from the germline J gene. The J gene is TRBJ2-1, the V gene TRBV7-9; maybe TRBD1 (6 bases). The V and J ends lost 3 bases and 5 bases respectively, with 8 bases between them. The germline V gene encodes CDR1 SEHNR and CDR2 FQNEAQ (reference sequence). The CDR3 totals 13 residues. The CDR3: CASSLRQDNEQFF. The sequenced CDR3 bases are TGTGCCAGCAGCTTGAGACAGGACAATGAG.

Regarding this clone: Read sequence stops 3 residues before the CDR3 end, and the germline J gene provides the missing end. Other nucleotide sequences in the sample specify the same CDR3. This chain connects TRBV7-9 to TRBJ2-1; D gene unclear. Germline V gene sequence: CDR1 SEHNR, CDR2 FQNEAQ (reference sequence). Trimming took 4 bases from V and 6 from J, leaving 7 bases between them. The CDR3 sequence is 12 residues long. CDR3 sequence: CASSSQGNEQFF. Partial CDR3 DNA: TGTGCCAGCAGCTCACAAGGCAATGAG.

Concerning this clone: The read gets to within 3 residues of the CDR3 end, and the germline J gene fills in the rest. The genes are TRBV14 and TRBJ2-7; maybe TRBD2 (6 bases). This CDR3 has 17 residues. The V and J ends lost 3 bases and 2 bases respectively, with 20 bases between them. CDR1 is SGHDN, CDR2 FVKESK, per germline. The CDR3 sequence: CASSQAPDYLITYEQYF. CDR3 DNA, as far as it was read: TGTGCCAGCAGCCAGGCCCCGGACTACCTAATAACCTACGAG.

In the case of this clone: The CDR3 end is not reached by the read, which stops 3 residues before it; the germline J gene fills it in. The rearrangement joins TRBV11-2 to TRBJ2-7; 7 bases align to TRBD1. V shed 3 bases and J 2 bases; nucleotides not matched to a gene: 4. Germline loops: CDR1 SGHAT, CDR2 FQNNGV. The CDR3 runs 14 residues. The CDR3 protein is CASSFQGDPYEQYF. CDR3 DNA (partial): TGTGCCAGCAGCTTCCAGGGGGATCCCTACGAG.

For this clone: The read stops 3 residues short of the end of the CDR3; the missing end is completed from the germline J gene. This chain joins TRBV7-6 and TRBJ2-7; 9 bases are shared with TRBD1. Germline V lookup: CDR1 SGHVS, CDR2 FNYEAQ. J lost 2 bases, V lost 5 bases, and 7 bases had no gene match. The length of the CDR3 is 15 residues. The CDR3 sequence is CASSQGTGKAYEQYF. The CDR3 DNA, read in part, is TGTGCCAGCAGCCAAGGGACAGGGAAAGCCTACGAG.

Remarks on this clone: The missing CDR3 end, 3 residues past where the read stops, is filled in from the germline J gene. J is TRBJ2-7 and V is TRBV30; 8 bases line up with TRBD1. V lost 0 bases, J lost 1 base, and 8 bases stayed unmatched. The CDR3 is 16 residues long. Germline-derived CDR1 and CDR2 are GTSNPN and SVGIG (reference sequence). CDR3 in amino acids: CAWSVGPTGESYEQYF. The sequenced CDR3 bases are TGTGCCTGGAGTGTAGGGCCGACAGGGGAATCCTACGAG.

The CDR3 DNA, read in part, is TGCAGCGTCAAAGGGACAGAAAACTATGGC. Residues: CSVKGTENYG. The CDR3 as a whole reads CSVKGTENYGYTF. The chain employs TRBV29-1 and TRBJ1-2; 7 nucleotides agree with TRBD1. Read data end 3 residues before the CDR3 end; the end is taken from the germline J gene. Losses at the gene ends were 6 bases for V and 2 bases for J; bases not matched to a gene: 6. CDR3 length equals 13 residues. Germline CDR1 is SQVTM and CDR2 is ANQGSEA.

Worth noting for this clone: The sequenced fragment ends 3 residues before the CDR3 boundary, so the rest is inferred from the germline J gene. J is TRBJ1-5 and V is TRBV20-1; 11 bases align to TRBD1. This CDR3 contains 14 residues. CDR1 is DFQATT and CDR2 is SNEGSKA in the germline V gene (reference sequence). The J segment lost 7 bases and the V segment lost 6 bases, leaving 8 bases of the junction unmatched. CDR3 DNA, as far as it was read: TGCAGTGCCGAAGGACAGGGGGCTTGGCAGCCC. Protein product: CSAEGQGAWQP. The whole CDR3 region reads CSAEGQGAWQPQHF.

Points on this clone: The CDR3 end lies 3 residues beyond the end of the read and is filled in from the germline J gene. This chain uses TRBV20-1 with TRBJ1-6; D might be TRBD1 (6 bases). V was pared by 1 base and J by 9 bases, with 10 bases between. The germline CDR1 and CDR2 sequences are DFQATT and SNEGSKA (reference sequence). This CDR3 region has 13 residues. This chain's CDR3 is CSARVTGSSPLHF. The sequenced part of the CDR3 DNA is TGCAGTGCTAGAGTAACAGGGAGTTCACCC.

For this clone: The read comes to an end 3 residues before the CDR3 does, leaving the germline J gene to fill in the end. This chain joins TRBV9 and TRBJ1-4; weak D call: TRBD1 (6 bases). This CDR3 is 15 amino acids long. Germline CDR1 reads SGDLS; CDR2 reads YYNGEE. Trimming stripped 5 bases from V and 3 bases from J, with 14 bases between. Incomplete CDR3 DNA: TGTGCCAGCAGTGCAAGGACAGACCCTAATGAAAAA. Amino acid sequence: CASSARTDPNEK. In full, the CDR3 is CASSARTDPNEKLFF.

CDR3 DNA (partial): TGTGCCAGCAGTTACAGACAAGGGCACCGCGAG. Translated, it gives CASSYRQGHRE. The CDR3 as a whole reads CASSYRQGHREQYF. This rearrangement joins TRBV6-2 or TRBV6-3 to TRBJ2-7, with no clear D. The read is 3 residues too short to cover the CDR3 end, so that end is filled in from the germline J gene. V lost 2 bases, J lost 6 bases, and 14 bases lay in between. Germline V lookup: CDR1 MNHEY, CDR2 SVGEGT. The CDR3 runs 14 residues.

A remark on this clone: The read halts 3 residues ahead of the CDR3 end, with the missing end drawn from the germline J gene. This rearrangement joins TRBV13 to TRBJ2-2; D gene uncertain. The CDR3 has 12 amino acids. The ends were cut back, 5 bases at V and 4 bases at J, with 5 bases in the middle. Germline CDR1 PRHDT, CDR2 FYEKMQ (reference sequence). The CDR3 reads CASSPGTGELFF. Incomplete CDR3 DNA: TGTGCCAGCAGCCCGGGCACCGGGGAG.

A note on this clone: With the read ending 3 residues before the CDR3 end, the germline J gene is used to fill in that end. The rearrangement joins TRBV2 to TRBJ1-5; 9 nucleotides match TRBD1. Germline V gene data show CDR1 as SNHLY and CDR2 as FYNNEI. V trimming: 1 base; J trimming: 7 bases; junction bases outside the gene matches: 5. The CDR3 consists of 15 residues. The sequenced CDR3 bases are TGTGCCAGCAGTGAAGGGGGACAGGGCTTCCAGCCC. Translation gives CASSEGGQGFQP. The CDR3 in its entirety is CASSEGGQGFQPQHF.

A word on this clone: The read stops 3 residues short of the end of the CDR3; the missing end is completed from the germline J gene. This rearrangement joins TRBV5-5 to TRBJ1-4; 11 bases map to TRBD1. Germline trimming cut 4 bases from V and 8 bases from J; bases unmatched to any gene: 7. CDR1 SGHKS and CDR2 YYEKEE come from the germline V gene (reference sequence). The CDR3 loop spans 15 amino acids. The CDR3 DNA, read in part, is TGTGCCAGCAGCCGAACGGACAGGGGGCACGAAAAA. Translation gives CASSRTDRGHEK. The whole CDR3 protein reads CASSRTDRGHEKLFF.

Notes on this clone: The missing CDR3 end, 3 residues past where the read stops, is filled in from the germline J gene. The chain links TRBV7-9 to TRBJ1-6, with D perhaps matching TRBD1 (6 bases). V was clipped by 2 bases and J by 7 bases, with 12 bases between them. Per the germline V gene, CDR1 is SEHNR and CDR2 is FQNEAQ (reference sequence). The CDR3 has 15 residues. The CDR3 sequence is CASSLPTGRNSPLHF. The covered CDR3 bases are TGTGCCAGCAGCTTACCGACAGGTCGGAATTCACCC.

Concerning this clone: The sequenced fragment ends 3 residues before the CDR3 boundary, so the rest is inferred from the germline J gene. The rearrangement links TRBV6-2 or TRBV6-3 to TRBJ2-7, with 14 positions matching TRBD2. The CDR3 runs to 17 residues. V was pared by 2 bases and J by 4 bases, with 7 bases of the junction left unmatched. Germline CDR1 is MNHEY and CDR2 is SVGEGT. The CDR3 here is CASSYGTSGSKAYEQYF. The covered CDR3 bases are TGTGCCAGCAGTTACGGGACTAGCGGGAGTAAGGCTTACGAG.

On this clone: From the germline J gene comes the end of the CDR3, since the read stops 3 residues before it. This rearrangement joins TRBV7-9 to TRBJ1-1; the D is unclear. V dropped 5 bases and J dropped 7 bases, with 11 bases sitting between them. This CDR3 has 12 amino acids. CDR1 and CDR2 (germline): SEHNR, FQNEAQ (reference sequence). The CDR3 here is CASSGDLREAFF. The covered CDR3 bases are TGTGCCAGCAGCGGTGATCTGCGTGAA.

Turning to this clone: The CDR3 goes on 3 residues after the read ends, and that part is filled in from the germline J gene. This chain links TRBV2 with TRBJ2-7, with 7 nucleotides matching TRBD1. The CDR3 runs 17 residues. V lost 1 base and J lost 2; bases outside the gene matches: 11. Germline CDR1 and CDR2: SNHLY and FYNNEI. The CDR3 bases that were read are TGTGCCAGCAGTGAAGGGCGGTCAGGGGGTAAACCCTACGAG. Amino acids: CASSEGRSGGKPYE. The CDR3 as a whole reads CASSEGRSGGKPYEQYF.

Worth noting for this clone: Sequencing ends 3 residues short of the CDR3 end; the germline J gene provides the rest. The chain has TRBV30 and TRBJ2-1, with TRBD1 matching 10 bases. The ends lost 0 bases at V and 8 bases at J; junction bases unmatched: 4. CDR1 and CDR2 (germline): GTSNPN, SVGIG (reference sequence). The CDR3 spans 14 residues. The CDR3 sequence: CAWSVGQGGYEQFF. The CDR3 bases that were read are TGTGCCTGGAGTGTTGGACAGGGGGGCTATGAG.

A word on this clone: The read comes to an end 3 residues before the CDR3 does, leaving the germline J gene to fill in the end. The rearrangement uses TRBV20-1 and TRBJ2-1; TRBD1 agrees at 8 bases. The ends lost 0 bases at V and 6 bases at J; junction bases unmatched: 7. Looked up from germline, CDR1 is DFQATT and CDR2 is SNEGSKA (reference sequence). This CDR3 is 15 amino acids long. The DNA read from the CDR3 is TGCAGTGCTAGAGACGCAGGGGGCCATATCAATGAG. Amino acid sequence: CSARDAGGHINE. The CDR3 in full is CSARDAGGHINEQFF.

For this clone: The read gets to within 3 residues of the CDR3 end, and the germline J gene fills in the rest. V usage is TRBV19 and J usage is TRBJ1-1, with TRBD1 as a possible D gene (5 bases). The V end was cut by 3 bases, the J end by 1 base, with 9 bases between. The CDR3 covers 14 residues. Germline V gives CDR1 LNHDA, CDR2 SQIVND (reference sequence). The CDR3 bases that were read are TGTGCCAGTAGTATTGGGGCCTGGAACACTGAA. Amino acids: CASSIGAWNTE. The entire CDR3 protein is CASSIGAWNTEAFF.